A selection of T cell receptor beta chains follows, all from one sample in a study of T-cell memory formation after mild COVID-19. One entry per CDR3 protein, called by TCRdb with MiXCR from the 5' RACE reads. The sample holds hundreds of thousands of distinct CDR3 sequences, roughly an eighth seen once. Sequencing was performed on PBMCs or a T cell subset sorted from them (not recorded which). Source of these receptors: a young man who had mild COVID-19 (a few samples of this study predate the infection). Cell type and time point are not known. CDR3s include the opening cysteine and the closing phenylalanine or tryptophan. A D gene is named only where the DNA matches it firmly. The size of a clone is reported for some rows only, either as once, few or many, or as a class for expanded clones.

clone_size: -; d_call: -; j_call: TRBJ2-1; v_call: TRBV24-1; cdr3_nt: TGTGCCACCAGTGATTCTATGGGGAGCACCTACAATGAGCAGTTCTTC; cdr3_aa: CATSDSMGSTYNEQFF
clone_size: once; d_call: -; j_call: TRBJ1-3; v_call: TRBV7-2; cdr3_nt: TGTGCCAGCAGCTTAGATGGGACGGAAGGGGACACCATATATTTT; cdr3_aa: CASSLDGTEGDTIYF
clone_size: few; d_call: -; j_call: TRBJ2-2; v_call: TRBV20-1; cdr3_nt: TGCAGTGCTAGACGGACACACACCGGGGAGCTGTTTTTT; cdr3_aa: CSARRTHTGELFF
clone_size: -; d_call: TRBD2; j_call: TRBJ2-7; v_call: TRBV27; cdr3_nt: TGTGCCAGCAGTAACATAGCGGGGGTCAACGAGCAGTACTTC; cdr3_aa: CASSNIAGVNEQYF
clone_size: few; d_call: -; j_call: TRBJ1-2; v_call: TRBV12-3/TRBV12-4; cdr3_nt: TGTGCCAGCAGTTTCCGGGGTAGCGGCTACACCTTC; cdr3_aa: CASSFRGSGYTF
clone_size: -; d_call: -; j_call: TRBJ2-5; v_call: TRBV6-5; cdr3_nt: TGTGCCAGCAGCAACCGGGACATGGAGATGGTGACCCAGTACTTC; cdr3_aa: CASSNRDMEMVTQYF
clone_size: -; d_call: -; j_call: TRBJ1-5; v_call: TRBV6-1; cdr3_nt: TGTGCCAGCAGTGAACAAACCAGGTGGACCCAGCATTTT; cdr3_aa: CASSEQTRWTQHF
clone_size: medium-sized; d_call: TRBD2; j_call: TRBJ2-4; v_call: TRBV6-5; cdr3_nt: TGTGCTACGGCGGGGGGGCCGGAGTCCAAAAACATTCAGTACTTC; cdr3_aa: CATAGGPESKNIQYF
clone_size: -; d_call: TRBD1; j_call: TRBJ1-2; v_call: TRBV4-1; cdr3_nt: TGCGCCAGCAGCCAAAATCCATCGGACAGGTTCTATGGCTACACCTTC; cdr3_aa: CASSQNPSDRFYGYTF
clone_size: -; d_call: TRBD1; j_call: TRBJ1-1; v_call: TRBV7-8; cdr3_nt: TGTGCCAGCAGCGTAGACAGGGGACCCACCTTTGAAGCTTTCTTT; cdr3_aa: CASSVDRGPTFEAFF
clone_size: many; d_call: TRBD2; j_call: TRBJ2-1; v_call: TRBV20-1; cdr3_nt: TGCAGTGCTAGAGATCTCGCGGGGGTCTACAATGAGCAGTTCTTC; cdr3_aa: CSARDLAGVYNEQFF
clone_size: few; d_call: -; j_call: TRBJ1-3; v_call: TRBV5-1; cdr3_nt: TGCGCCAGCAGCTTGGGACGGGCCATATATTTT; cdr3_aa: CASSLGRAIYF
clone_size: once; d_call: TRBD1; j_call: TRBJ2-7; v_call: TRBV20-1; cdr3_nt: TGCGGGACACCGGGACAGGCCTCCTACGAGCAGTACTTC; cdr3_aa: CGTPGQASYEQYF
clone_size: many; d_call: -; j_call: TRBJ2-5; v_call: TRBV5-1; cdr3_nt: TGCGCCAGCAGCATGGACATGCCGCCGGAGACCCAGTACTTC; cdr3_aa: CASSMDMPPETQYF
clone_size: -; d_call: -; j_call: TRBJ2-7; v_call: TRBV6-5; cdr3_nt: TGTGCCAGCAGTTACCGGCACCTGGGATACGAGCAGTACTTC; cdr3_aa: CASSYRHLGYEQYF
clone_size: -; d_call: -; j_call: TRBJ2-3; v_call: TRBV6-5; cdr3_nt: TGTGCCAGCAGTTCAGATCGGACACCTGTCACAGATACGCAGTATTTT; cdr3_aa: CASSSDRTPVTDTQYF
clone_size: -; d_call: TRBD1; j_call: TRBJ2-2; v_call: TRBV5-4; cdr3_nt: TGTGCCAGCAGCTACATACAGGGGATGCTGTTTTTT; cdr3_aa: CASSYIQGMLFF
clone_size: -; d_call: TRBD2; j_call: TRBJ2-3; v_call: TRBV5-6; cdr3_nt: TGTGCCAGCAGCTACACTAGCGGGGCCACCACAGATACGCAGTATTTT; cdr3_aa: CASSYTSGATTDTQYF
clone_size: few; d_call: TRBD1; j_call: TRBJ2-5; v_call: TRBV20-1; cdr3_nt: TGCAGTGCCGGTGACAGGGGGCGGGAGACCCAGTACTTC; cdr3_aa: CSAGDRGRETQYF
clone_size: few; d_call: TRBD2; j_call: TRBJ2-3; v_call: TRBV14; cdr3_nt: TGTGCCAGCAGCCAAGAAGCGGGGGAGGAGATCACGCAGTATTTT; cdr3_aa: CASSQEAGEEITQYF
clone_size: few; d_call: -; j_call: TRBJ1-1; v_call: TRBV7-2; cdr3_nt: TGTGCCAGCAGCTCCCTCCGGTACACTGAAGCTTTCTTT; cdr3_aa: CASSSLRYTEAFF
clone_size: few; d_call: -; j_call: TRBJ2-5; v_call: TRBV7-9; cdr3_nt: TGTGCCAGCGACGAAGGAGGGTGGAAGACCCAGTACTTC; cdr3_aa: CASDEGGWKTQYF
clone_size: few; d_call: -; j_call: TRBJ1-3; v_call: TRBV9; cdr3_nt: TGTGCCAGCAGCCCGCGTGGGCCGGGAAACACCATATATTTT; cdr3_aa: CASSPRGPGNTIYF
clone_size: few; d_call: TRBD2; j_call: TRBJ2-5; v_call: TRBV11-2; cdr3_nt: TGTGCCAGCAGCTTGGGACTAGCGGGGGGGGCAGAGACCCAGTACTTC; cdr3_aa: CASSLGLAGGAETQYF
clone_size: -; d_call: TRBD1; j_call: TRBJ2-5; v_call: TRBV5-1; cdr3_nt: TGCGCCAGCAGCTCGGGGACAGCCGCCCAAGAGACCCAGTACTTC; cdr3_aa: CASSSGTAAQETQYF
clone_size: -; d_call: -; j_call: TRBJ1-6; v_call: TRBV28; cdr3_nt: TGTGCCAGCAGTTTAGCGAATTCACCCCTCCACTTT; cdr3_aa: CASSLANSPLHF
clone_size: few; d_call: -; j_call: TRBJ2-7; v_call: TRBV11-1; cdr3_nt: TGTGCCAGCAGCTTAGCGTTGGCTAGTCTCCACGAGCAGTACTTC; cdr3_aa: CASSLALASLHEQYF
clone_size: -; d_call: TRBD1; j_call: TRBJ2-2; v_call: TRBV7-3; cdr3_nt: TGTGCCAGCAGCTCGACAGGGGGTACCTACACCGGGGAGCTGTTTTTT; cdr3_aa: CASSSTGGTYTGELFF
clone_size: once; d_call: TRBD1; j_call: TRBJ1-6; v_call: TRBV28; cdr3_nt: TGTGCCAGCATTGAGTCGGGACAGGGAAAATCCCTCCACTTT; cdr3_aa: CASIESGQGKSLHF
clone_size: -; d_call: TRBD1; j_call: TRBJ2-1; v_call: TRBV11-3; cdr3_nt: TGTGCCAGCAGCTCGTTGACAGGGGTTTTAGGCAATGAGCAGTTCTTC; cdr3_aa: CASSSLTGVLGNEQFF
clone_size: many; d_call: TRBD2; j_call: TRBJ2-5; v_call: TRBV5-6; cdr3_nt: TGTGCCAGCAGCTTCGTCCAGGGGACTAGCGCCGGAGAGACCCAGTACTTC; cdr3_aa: CASSFVQGTSAGETQYF
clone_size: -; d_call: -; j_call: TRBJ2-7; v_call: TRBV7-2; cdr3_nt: TGTGCCAGCAGCTCTCCCGGGGCCACACTCGAGCAGTACTTC; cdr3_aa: CASSSPGATLEQYF
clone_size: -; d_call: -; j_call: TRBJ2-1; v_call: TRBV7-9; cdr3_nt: TGTGCCAGCAGCGCGGTGAGGGCCGTGGGCTCCTACAATGAGCAGTTCTTC; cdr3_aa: CASSAVRAVGSYNEQFF
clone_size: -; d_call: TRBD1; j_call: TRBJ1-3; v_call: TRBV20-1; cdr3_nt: TGCAGTGCTAGAGAGCAGGGGGCTGGAAACACCATATATTTT; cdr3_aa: CSAREQGAGNTIYF
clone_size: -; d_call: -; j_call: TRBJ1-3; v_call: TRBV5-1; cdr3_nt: TGCGCCAGCAGCTTGGCCGCAAGGCCGGGGGACACCATATATTTT; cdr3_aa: CASSLAARPGDTIYF
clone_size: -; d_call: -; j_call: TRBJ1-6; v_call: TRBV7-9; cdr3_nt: TGTGCCAGCAGCCCCCTTGGACTCATTAATTCACCCCTCCACTTT; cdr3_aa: CASSPLGLINSPLHF
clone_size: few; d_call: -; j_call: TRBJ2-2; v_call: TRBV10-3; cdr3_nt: TGTGCCACCATGTGGACAGTGGACACCGGGGAGCTGTTTTTT; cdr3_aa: CATMWTVDTGELFF
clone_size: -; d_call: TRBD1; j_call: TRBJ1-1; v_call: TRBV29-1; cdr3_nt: TGCAGCGAACAAGGGACAGGGCTTGAAGCTTTCTTT; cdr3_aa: CSEQGTGLEAFF
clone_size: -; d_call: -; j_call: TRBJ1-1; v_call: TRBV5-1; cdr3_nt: TGCGCCAGCAGCGCTGACATCATGAACACTGAAGCTTTCTTT; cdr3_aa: CASSADIMNTEAFF
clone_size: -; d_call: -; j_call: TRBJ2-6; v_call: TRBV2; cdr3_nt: TGTGCCAGCAGTGAAAGGGACAACGTCCTGACTTTC; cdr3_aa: CASSERDNVLTF
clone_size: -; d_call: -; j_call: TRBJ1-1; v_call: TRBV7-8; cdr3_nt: TGTGCCAGCAGCTTAGTTCATGGGCGGGTGGGAGTGGCTGAAGCTTTCTTT; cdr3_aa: CASSLVHGRVGVAEAFF